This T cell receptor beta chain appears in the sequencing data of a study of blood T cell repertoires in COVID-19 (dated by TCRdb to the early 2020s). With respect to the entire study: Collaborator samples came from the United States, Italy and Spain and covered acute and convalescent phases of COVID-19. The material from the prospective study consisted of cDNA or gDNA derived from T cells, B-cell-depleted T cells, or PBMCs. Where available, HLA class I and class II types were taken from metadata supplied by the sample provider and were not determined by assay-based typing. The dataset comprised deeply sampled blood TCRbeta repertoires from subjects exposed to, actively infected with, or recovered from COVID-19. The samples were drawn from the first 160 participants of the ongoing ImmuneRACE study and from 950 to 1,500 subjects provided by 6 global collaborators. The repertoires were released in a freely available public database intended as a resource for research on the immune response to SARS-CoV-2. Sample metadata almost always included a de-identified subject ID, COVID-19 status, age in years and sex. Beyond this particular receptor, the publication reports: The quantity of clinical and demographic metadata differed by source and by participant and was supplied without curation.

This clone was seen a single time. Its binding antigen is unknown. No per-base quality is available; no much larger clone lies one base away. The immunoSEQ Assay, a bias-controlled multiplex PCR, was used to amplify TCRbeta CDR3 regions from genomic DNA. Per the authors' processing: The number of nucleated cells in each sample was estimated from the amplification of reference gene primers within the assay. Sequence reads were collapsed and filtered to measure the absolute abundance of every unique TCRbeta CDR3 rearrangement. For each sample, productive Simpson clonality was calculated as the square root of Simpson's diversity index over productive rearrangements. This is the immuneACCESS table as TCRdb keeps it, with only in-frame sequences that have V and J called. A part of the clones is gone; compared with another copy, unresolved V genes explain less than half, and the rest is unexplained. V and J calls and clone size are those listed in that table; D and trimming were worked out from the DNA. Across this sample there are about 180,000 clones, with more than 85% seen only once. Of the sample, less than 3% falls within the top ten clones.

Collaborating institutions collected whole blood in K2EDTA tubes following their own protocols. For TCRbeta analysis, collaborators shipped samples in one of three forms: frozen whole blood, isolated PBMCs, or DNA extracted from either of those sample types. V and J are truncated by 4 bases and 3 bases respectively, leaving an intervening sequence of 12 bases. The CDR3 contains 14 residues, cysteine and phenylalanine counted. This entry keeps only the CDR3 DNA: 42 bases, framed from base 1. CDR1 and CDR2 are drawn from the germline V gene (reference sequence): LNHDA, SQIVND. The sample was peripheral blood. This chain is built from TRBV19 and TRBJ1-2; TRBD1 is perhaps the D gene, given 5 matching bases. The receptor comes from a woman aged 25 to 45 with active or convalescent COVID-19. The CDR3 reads CASSSRVKYYGYTF. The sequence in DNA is TGTGCCAGTAGTAGCAGGGTTAAATACTATGGCTACACCTTC.